Given below is one T cell receptor (beta chain) in context. There are a few counts of this clone. Its recognized antigen is unknown. No base-level quality is on record; no much larger clone is a single base apart. This entry comes from a study of T cells in localized non-small cell lung cancer (dated by TCRdb to between 2020 and 2021). With regard to the full study: Comparing tumors with uninvolved tumor-adjacent lungs, the study looked at the T cell repertoires of approximately 240 patients with early-stage NSCLC. NSCLC patients had a mean age of roughly 66 years, and around 140 were male and around 110 female. The cohort consisted of under 300 treatment-naive NSCLC patients whose localized lung tumors had been resected.

The paper as a whole reports these results and caveats: Longer overall survival was associated with higher T cell density in blood, whereas shorter survival was associated with higher clonality in adjacent lung. Since the design was exploratory, TCR variables were selected using unadjusted p-values with no false-discovery rate correction. The highest T cell clonality was observed in uninvolved tumor-adjacent lung, where clonality exceeded that of tumor, suggesting that antigenic responses were more focused in uninvolved tumor-adjacent lung. Of the top 100 tumor clones, a median of 57 were detected in paired uninvolved adjacent lung; over 25 were also among that lung's top 100. Because multi-region tumor sequencing was not performed, intratumor heterogeneity could not be ruled out.

The immunoSEQ Assay was used to sequence TCR beta CDR3 regions from DNA. Turning to the authors' computational methods: To compute T cell density, TCR beta template counts were normalized to usable DNA, which was estimated by amplifying housekeeping genes. The preseqR package was used to estimate richness by extrapolating to 400,000 templates for PBMC samples and to 120,000 templates for tissue samples. Clonality was defined as one minus Pielou's evenness. Tissue-enriched TCRs were identified through differential abundance testing performed on productive amino-acid clonotypes, with a minimum total count of 5 and an alpha of 0.1. Repertoire overlap between compartments was quantified with the Jaccard Index and Morisita Overlap Index. GLIPH grouped TCR beta CDR3s together with public tetramer-defined viral CDR3s, and a viral motif had to include at least three viral sequences and also show V-gene enrichment. The immuneACCESS repertoire file appears here via TCRdb, limited to in-frame rearrangements. These files lack a portion of the clones; in checked studies, under half of the deficit traces to unresolved V genes, and the cause of the others is not known. That table furnishes V, J and clone size, whereas the DNA furnished D and trimming. The sample table lists over 750 clones, about 20% of them with a count of one. Approximately 20% of the sample rests with the top ten.

Uninvolved adjacent lung was obtained at least 2 cm from the tumor margin, and the absence of atypia was confirmed by two independent pathologists. At diagnosis, tumor, uninvolved tumor-adjacent lung and peripheral blood were collected and then preserved as a mix of FFPE and fresh-frozen material. The trim is 3 bases for V and 3 bases for J, with a gap of 11 bases between the germline ends. The germline V gene gives CDR1 as SGHNT and CDR2 as YENEEA. From its cysteine to its phenylalanine, the CDR3 spans 14 amino acids. Only the CDR3 region is kept as DNA, spanning 42 bases read in frame from base 1.

The input for sequencing was normal lung tissue next to the tumor, taken before any cancer treatment. The clonotype originates from a male donor older than 55 with stage I lung adenocarcinoma. The rearrangement combines TRBV11-3 with TRBJ1-1, with the D gene too uncertain to name. This receptor carries the CDR3 CASSLEGFDTEAFF. The nucleotide sequence reads as follows: TGTGCCAGCAGCTTGGAAGGGTTTGACACTGAAGCTTTCTTT.